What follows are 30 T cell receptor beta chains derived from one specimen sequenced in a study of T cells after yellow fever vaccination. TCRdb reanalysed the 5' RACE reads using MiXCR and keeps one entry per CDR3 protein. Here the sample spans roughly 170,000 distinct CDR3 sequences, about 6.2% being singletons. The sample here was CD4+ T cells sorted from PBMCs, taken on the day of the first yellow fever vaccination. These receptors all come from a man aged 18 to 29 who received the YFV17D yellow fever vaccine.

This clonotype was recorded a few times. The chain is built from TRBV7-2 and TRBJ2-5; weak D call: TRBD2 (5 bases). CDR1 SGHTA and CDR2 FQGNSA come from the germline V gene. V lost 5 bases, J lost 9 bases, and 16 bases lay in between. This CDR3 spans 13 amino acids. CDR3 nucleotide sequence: TGTGCCAGCAGCGAAGTCGAACGGGGTGCCCAGTACTTC. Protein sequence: CASSEVERGAQYF.

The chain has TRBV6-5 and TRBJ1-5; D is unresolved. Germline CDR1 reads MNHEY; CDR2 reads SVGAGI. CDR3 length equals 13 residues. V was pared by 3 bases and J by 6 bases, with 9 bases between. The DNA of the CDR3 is TGTGCCAGCAGTTATGTTCAGAGTCAGCCCCAGCATTTT. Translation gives CASSYVQSQPQHF.

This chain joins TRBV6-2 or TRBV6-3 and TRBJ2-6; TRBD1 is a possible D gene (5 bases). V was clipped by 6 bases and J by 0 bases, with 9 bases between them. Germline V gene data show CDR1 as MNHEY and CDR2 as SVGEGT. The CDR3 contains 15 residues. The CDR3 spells CASRRQLSGANVLTF. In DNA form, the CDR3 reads TGTGCCAGCAGGAGACAGCTCTCTGGGGCCAACGTCCTGACTTTC.

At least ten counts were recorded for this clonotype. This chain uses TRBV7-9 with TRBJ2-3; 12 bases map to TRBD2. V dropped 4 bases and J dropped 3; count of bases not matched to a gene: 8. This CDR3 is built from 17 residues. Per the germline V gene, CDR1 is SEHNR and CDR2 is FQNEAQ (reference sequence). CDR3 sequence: CASSSTSGGRGTDTQYF. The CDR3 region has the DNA TGTGCCAGCAGCTCGACTAGCGGGGGCCGAGGGACAGATACGCAGTATTTT.

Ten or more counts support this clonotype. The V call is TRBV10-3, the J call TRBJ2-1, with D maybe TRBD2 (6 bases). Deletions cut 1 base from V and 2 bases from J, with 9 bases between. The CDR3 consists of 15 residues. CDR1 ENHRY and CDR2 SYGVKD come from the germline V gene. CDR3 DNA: TGTGCCATCAGTGAGTTGCGGGGCGCCTACAATGAGCAGTTCTTC. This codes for CAISELRGAYNEQFF.

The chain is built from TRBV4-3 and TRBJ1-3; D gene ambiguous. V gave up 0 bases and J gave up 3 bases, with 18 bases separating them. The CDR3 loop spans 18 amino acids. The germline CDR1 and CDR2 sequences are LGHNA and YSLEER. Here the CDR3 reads CASSQDKVSSFGGNTIYF. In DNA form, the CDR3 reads TGCGCCAGCAGCCAAGACAAGGTTTCCTCTTTTGGTGGAAACACCATATATTTT.

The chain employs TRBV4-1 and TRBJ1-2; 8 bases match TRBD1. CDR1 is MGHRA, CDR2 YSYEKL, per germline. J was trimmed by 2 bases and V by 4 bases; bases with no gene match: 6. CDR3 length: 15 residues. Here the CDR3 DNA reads TGCGCCAGCAGCCCGACGGGACAGGCCAACTATGGCTACACCTTC. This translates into CASSPTGQANYGYTF.

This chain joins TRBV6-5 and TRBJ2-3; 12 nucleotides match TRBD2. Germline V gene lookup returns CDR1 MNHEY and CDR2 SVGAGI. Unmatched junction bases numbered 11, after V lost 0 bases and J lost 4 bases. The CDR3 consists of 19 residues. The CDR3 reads CASSYSASGGAEGPDTQYF. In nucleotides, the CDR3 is TGTGCCAGCAGTTACTCGGCTAGCGGGGGGGCAGAAGGCCCAGATACGCAGTATTTT.

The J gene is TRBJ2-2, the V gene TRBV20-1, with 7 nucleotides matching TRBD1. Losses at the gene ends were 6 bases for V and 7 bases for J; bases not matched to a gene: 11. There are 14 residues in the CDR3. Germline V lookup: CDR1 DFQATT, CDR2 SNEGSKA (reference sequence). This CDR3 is CSATKTGFDGELFF. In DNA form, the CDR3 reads TGCAGTGCCACCAAGACAGGGTTTGACGGGGAGCTGTTTTTT.

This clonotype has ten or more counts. The CDR3 protein is CASSQFLGVQQYF. CDR3 DNA sequence: TGTGCCAGCAGCCAATTCCTGGGGGTTCAGCAGTACTTC. This sequence joins TRBV3-1 and TRBJ2-7; D tentatively reads TRBD1 or TRBD2 (5 bases each). Trimming pared 2 bases from V and 8 bases from J, leaving 13 bases between. The CDR3 spans 13 residues. CDR1 is LGHDT, CDR2 YNNKEL, per germline (reference sequence).

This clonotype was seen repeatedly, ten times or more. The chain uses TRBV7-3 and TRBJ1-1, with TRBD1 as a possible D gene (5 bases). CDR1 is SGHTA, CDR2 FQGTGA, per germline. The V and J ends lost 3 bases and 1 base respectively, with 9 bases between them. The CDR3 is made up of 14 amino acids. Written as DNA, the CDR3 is TGTGCCAGCAGCTTGGCCGGGGCGAACACTGAAGCTTTCTTT. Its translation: CASSLAGANTEAFF.

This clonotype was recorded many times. The CDR3 DNA reads TGTGCCAGCCGCCGGCGTGCGGGGAATGAGCAGTTCTTC. The encoded protein is CASRRRAGNEQFF. The chain joins TRBV3-1 to TRBJ2-1, with D possibly being TRBD2 (6 bases). In germline, CDR1 is LGHDT, CDR2 YNNKEL (reference sequence). The germline V and J ends were trimmed by 8 bases and 7 bases, with 15 bases remaining between them. The CDR3 has 13 residues.

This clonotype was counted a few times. The CDR3 spells CASSFYAPRTNEQFF. CDR3 DNA: TGTGCCAGCAGTTTTTACGCACCTCGGACCAATGAGCAGTTCTTC. The chain links TRBV5-4 to TRBJ2-1; D gene ambiguous. Germline CDR1 reads SGHNT; CDR2 reads YYREEE (reference sequence). V was cut by 5 bases and J by 6 bases, with 18 bases left in between. The CDR3 has 15 amino acids.

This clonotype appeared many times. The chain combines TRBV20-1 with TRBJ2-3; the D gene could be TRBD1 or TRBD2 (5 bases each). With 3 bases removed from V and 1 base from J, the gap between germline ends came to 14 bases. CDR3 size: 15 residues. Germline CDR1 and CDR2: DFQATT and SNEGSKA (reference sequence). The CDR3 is CSASEPGRGTDTQYF. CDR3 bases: TGCAGTGCTAGCGAACCGGGACGGGGCACAGATACGCAGTATTTT.

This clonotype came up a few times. DNA for the CDR3: TGTGCCAGCAGTACCGGGACAGGGAGCCCCTACGAGCAGTACGTC. It codes for CASSTGTGSPYEQYV. The V and J genes are TRBV28 and TRBJ2-7, with TRBD1 identical over 9 bases. Germline CDR1 is MDHEN and CDR2 is SYDVKM. Germline trimming cut 5 bases from V and 2 bases from J; bases unmatched to any gene: 7. The CDR3 spans 15 residues.

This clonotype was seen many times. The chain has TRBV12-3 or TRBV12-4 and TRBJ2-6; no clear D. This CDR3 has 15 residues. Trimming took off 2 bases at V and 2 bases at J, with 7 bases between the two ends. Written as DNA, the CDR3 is TGTGCCAGCAGTTTATCTAGTACTGGGGCCAACGTCCTGACTTTC. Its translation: CASSLSSTGANVLTF.

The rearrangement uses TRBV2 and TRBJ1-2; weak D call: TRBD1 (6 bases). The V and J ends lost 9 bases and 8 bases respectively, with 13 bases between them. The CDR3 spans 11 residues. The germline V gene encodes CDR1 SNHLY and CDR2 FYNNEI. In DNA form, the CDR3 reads TGTGCCAGTCACAGGGAGGGCGGCTACACCTTC. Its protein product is CASHREGGYTF.

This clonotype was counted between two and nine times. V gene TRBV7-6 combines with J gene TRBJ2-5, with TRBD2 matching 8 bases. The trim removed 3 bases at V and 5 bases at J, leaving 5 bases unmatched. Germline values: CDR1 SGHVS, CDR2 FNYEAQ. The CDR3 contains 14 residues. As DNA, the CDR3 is TGTGCCAGCAGCTTGGCGGGGGGCCCGGAGACCCAGTACTTC. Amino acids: CASSLAGGPETQYF.

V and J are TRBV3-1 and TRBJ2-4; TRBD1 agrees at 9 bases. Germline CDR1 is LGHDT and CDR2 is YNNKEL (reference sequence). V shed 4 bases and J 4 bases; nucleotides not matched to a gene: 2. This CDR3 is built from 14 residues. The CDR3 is CASSRGQGKNIQYF. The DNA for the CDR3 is TGTGCCAGCAGCCGGGGACAGGGAAAAAACATTCAGTACTTC.

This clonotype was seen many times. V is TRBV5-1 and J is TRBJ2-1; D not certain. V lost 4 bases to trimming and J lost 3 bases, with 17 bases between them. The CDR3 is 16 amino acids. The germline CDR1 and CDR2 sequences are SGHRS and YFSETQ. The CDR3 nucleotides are TGCGCCAGCAGCCCCAATTTGGGTAGGGTCTACAATGAGCAGTTCTTC. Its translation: CASSPNLGRVYNEQFF.

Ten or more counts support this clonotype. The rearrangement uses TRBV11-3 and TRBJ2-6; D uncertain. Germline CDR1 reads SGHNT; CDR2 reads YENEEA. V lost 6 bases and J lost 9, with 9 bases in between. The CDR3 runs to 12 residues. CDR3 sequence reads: CASSSSGNVLTF. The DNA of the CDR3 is TGTGCCAGCAGTTCGTCCGGCAACGTCCTGACTTTC.

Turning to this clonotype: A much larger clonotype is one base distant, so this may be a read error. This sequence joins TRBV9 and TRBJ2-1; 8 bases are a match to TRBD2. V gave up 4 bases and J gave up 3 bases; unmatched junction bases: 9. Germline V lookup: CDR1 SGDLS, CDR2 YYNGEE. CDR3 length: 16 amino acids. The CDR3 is CASSPGGAYCYNEQFF. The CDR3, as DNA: TGTGCCAGCAGCCCGGGAGGGGCCTACTGCTACAATGAGCAGTTCTTC.

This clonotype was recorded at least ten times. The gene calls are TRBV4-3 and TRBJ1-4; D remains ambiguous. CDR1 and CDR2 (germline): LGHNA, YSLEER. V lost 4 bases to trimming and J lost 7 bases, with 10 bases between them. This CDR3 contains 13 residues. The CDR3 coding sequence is TGCGCCAGCAGCCGGCTCGGGCTTGAAAAACTGTTTTTT. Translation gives CASSRLGLEKLFF.

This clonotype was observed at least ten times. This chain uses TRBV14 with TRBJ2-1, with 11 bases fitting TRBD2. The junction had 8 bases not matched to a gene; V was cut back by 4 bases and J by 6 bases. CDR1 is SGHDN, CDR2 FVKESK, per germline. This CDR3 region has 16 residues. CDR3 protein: CASSRGLLAGANEQFF. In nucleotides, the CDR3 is TGTGCCAGCAGCCGAGGGTTACTAGCGGGGGCCAATGAGCAGTTCTTC.

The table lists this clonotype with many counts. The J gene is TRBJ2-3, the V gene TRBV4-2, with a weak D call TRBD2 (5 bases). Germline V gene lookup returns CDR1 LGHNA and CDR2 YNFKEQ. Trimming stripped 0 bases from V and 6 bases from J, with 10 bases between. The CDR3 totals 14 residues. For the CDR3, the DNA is TGTGCCAGCAGCCAAGACCGGGGATCGGATACGCAGTATTTT. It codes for CASSQDRGSDTQYF.

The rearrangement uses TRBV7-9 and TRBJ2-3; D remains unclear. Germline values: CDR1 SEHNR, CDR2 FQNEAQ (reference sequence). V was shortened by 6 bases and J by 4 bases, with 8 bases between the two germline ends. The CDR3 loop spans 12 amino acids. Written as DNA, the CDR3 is TGTGCCAGCAGGAAGACTTCAGATACGCAGTATTTT. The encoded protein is CASRKTSDTQYF.

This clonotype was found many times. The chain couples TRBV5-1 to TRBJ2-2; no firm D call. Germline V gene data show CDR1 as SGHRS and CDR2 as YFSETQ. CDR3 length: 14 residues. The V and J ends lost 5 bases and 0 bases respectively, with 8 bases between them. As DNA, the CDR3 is TGCGCCAGCAGGAACAGCGCGAACACCGGGGAGCTGTTTTTT. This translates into CASRNSANTGELFF.

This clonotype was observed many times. DNA for the CDR3: TGTGCCAGCAGCCCTCGGCCGAACACTGAAGCTTTCTTT. It specifies CASSPRPNTEAFF. The V and J genes are TRBV7-2 and TRBJ1-1; D remains unclear. Trimming pared 5 bases from V and 1 base from J, leaving 8 bases between. Germline CDR1 and CDR2: SGHTA and FQGNSA. The CDR3 is 13 residues long.

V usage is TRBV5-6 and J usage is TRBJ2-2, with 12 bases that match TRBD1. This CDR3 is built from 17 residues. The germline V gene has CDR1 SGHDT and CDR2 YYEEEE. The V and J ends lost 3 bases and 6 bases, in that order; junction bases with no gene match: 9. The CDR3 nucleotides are TGTGCCAGCAGCTCGGGACAGGGGGCGAATTGGCCCGGGGAGCTGTTTTTT. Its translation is CASSSGQGANWPGELFF.

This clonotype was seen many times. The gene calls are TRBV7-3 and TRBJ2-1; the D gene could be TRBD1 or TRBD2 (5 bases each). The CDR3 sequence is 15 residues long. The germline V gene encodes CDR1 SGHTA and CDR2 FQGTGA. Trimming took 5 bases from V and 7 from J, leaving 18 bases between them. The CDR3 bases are TGTGCCAGCAGCCAACCGGGACGGACCGGTAATGAGCAGTTCTTC. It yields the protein CASSQPGRTGNEQFF.